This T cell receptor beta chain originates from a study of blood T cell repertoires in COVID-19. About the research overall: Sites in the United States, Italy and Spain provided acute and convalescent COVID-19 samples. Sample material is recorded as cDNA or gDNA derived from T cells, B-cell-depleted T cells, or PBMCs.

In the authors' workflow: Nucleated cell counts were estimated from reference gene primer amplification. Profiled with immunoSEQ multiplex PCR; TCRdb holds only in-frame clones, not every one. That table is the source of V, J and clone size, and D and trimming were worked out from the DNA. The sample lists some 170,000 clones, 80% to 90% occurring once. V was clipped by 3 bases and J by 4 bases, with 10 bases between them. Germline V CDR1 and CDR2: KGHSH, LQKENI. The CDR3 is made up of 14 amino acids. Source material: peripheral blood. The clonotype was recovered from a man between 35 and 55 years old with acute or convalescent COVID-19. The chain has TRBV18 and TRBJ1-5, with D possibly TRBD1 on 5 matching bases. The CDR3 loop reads CASSPGRGNQPQHF. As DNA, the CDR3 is TGTGCCAGCTCACCGGGACGGGGGAATCAGCCCCAGCATTTT.